This T cell receptor (beta chain) emerged from a study of shared clonotypes between healthy human individuals. Study-level findings and limits: Rarefaction gave evidence that sorted-subset sequencing remained incomplete despite large depth. Generation probability values for non-shared clonotypes were lower than those for clonotypes shared by all four donors.

Those who donated, Caucasian adults without exception, all lived in Nashville, Tennessee. The study separated CD4+ cells into CD45RA+ naive and CD45RA-negative memory subsets. This clone was picked up a small number of times. Its antigen remains unknown. Produced via immunoSEQ multiplex PCR; TCRdb's table is partial and in-frame only. The sample has about 960,000 clones, less than 85% seen once. The source of this sequence is a man younger than 35 in good health. Source material: memory CD4+ T cells sorted from blood. Specified subset: CD45RA-negative fraction.

CDR3 loop: CSVPTGQGARVGTEAFF. DNA for the CDR3: TGCAGCGTTCCAACTGGACAGGGGGCGCGAGTGGGCACTGAAGCTTTCTTT. The genes are TRBV29-1 and TRBJ1-1, with 11 nucleotides matching TRBD1. The CDR3 loop spans 17 amino acids. With V trimmed by 5 bases and J by 4 bases, 15 bases remained unmatched. CDR1 is SQVTM, CDR2 ANQGSEA, per germline.